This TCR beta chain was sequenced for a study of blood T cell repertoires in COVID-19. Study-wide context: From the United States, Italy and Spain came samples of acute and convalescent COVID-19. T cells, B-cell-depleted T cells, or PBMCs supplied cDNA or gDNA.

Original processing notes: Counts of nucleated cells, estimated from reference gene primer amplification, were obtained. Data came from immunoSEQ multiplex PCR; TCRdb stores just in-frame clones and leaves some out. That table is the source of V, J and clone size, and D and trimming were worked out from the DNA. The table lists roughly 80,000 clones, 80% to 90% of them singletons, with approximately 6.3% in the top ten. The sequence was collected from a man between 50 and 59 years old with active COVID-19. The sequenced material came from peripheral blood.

This CDR3 is CASSNTGTANTEAFF. The CDR3 DNA sequence: TGTGCCAGCAGTAATACCGGGACAGCGAACACTGAAGCTTTCTTT. The J gene is TRBJ1-1, the V gene TRBV6-5, with TRBD1 matching over 7 bases. The trim removed 5 bases at V and 1 base at J, leaving 7 bases unmatched. The CDR3 runs to 15 residues. Germline V lookup: CDR1 MNHEY, CDR2 SVGAGI.